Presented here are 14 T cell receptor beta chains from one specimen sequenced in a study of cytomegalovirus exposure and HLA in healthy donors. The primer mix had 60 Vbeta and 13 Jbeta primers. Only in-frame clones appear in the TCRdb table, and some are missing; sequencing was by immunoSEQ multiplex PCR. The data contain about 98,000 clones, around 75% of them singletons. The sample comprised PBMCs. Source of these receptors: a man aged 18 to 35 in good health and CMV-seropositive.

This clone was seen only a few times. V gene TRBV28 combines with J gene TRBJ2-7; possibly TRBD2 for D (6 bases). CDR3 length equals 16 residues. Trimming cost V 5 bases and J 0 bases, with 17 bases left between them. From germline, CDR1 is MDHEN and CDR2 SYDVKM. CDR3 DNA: TGTGCCAGCAGTAACACCCGGGGGTCAAGCTCCTACGAGCAGTACTTC. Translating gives CASSNTRGSSSYEQYF. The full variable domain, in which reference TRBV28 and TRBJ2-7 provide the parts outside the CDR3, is DVKVTQSSRYLVKRTGEKVFLECVQDMDHENMFWYRQDPGLGLRLIYFSYDVKMKEKGDIPEGYSVSREKKERFSLILESASTNQTSMYLCASSNTRGSSSYEQYFGPGTRLTVT.

CDR3 sequence: CASSTGQGDQETQYF. CDR3 DNA: TGCGCCAGCAGCACCGGACAGGGGGACCAAGAGACCCAGTACTTC. This rearrangement joins TRBV5-1 to TRBJ2-5; 10 bases map to TRBD1. Germline CDR1 reads SGHRS; CDR2 reads YFSETQ. Germline trimming cut 4 bases from V and 0 bases from J; bases unmatched to any gene: 3. The CDR3 spans 15 residues.

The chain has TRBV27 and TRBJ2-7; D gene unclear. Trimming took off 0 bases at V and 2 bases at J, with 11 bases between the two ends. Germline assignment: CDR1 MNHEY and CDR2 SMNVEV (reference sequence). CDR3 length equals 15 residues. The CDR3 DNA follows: TGTGCCAGCAGTTTATCATTCGGGTATGCCTACGAGCAGTACTTC. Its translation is CASSLSFGYAYEQYF.

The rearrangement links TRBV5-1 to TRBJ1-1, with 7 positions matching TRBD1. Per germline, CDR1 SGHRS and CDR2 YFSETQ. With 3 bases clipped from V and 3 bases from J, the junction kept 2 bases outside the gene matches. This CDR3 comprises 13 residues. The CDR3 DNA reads TGCGCCAGCAGCTGGGGGACAGACACTGAAGCTTTCTTT. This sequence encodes CASSWGTDTEAFF.

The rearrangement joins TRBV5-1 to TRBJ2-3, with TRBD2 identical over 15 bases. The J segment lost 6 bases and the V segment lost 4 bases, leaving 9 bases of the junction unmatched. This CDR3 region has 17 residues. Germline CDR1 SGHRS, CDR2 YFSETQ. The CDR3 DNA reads TGCGCCAGCAGCGGATACTGGACTAGCGGGGGGGTTGATACGCAGTATTTT. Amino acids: CASSGYWTSGGVDTQYF.

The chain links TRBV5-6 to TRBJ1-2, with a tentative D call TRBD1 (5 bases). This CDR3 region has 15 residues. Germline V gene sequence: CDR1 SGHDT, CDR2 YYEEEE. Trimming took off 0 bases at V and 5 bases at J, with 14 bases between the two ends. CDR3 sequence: CASSLGGVGTYGYTF. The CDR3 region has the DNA TGTGCCAGCAGCTTGGGGGGCGTCGGTACATATGGCTACACCTTC.

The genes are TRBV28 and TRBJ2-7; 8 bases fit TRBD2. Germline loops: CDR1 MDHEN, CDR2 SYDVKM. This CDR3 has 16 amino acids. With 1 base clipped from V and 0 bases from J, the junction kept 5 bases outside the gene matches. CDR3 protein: CASSLSGGGNSYEQYF. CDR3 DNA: TGTGCCAGCAGTTTATCCGGGGGGGGGAACTCCTACGAGCAGTACTTC.

The CDR3, as DNA: TGTGCCAGCAGCCCCTCCGCGACAGCCCCCTACGAGCAGTACTTC. This sequence encodes CASSPSATAPYEQYF. The J gene is TRBJ2-7, the V gene TRBV9; TRBD1 might be the D (5 bases). V was pared by 4 bases and J by 2 bases, with 16 bases between. CDR1 and CDR2 (germline): SGDLS, YYNGEE. There are 15 residues in the CDR3.

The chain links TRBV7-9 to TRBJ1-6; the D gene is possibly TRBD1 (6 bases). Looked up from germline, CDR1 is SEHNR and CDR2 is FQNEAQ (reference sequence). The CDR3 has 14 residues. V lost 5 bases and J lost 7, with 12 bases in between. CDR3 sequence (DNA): TGTGCCAGCAGCGACCGGGACACCAATTCACCCCTCCACTTT. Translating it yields CASSDRDTNSPLHF.

CDR3 bases: TGTGCCAGCAGCCACGGGACAGGGGGCAACACTGAAGCTTTCTTT. Translating it yields CASSHGTGGNTEAFF. The chain carries TRBV5-8 and TRBJ1-1; 12 nucleotides agree with TRBD1. CDR1 is SGHTS and CDR2 is YDEGEE in the germline V gene. The CDR3 is 15 residues long. J gave up 2 bases and V 4 bases, and 3 bases lay outside the gene matches. The entire variable domain, with the rest obtained from reference TRBV5-8 and TRBJ1-1, is as follows: EAGVTQSPTHLIKTRGQQATLRCSPISGHTSVYWYQQALGLGLQFLLWYDEGEERNRGNFPPRFSGRQFPNYSSELNVNALELEDSALYLCASSHGTGGNTEAFFGQGTRLTVV.

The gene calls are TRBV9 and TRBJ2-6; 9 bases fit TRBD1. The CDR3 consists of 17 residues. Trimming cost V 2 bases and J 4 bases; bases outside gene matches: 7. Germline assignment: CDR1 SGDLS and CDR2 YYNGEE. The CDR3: CASSVNYRGPGANVLTF. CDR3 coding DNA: TGTGCCAGCAGCGTCAATTACAGGGGGCCCGGGGCCAACGTCCTGACTTTC.

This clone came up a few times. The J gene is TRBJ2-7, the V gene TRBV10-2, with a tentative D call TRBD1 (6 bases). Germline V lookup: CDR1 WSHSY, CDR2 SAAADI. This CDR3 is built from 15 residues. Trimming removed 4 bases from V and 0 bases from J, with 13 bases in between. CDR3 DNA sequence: TGCGCCAGCAGTGGACAGGTCTCAAGCTCCTACGAGCAGTACTTC. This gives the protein CASSGQVSSSYEQYF.

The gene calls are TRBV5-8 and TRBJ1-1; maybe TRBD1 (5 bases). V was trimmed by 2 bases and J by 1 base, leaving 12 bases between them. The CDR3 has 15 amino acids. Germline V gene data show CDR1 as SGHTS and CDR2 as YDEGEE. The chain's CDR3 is CASSFVGRGNTEAFF. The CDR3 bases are TGTGCCAGCAGCTTTGTGGGGCGAGGGAACACTGAAGCTTTCTTT.

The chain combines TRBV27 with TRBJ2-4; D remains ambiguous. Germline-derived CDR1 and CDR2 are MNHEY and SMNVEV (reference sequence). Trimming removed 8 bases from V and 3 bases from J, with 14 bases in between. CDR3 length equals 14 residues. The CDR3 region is CASAWVNSKNIQYF. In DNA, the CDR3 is TGTGCCAGCGCGTGGGTAAACAGCAAAAACATTCAGTACTTC.